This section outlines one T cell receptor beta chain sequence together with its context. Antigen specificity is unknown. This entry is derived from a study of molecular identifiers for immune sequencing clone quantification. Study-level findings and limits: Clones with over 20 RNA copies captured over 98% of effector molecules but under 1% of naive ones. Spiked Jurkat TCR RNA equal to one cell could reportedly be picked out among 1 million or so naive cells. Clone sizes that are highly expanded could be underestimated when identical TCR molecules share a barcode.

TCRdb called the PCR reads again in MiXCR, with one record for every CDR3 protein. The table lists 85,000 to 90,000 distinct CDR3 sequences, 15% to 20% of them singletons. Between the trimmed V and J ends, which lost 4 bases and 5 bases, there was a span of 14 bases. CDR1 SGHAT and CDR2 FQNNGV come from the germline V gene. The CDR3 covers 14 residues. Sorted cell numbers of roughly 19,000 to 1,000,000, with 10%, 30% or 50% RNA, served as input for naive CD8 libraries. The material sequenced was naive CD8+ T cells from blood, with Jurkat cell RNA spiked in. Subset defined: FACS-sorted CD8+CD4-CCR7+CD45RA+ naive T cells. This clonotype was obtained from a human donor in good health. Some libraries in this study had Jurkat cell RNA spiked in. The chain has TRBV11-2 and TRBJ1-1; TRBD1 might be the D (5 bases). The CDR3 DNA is TGTGCCAGCAGCTCTGGGGGACGGTTAACTGAAGCTTTCTTT. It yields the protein CASSSGGRLTEAFF.